This section outlines one T cell receptor (beta chain) sequence together with its context. Treatment in this sample: preoperative locoregional IRX-2 cytokine immunotherapy. This entry is derived from a study of preoperative IRX-2 immunotherapy in early breast cancer. The table came from immunoSEQ multiplex PCR; TCRdb's copy has only in-frame clones and leaves some out. The sample has roughly 43,000 clones, approximately 94% seen once. With 3 bases removed from V and 3 bases from J, the gap between germline ends came to 10 bases. Germline values: CDR1 SGHDN, CDR2 FVKESK. The CDR3 contains 14 residues. This clonotype originated in a human donor with breast cancer. J is TRBJ2-3 and V is TRBV14; the D is unclear. The sample was tumor tissue, taken after IRX-2 immunotherapy. CDR3 protein: CASSQLPVTDTQYF. CDR3 nucleotides: TGTGCCAGCAGCCAGCTGCCGGTTACAGATACGCAGTATTTT.